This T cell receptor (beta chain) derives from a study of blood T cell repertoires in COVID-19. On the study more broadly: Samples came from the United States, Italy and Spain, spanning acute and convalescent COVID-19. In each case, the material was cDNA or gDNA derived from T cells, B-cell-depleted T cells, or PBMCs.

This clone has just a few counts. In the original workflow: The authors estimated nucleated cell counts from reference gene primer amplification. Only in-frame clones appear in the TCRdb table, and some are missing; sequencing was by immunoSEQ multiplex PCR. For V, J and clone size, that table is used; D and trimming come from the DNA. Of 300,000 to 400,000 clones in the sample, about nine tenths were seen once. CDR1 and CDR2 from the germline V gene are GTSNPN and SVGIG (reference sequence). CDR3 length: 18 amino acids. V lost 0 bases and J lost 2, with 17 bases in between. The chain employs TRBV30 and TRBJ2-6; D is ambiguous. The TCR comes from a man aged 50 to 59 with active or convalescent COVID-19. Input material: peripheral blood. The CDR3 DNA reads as TGTGCCTGGAGTGTACCCTTTCGCCGGTTGGCTGGGGCCAACGTCCTGACTTTC. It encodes CAWSVPFRRLAGANVLTF.